The source of this T cell receptor (beta chain) is a study of blood T cell repertoires in COVID-19. Study as a whole: PBMCs, B-cell-depleted T cells, or T cells provided the cDNA or gDNA that made up the material.

Generated by immunoSEQ multiplex PCR, the TCRdb table keeps only in-frame clones and is missing some. The sample includes roughly 380,000 clones, around 87% of them seen just once. The CDR3 runs 11 residues. With 10 bases removed from V and 1 base from J, the gap between germline ends came to 5 bases. The cohort comprised adults aged 18 to 89 years residing in 20 to 30 US areas. Two negative PCRs, clearance, or symptom resolution characterized the recovered Cohort 3 donors. Sequenced material: PBMCs or T cells enriched from blood (not recorded which). This sequence originates from a man younger than 40 who had recovered from COVID-19. This sequence joins TRBV12-3 or TRBV12-4 and TRBJ1-3; D is undetermined. The CDR3 protein is CAIGSGNTIYF. The CDR3 nucleotides are TGTGCCATCGGGTCTGGAAACACCATATATTTT.